Here is one TCR beta chain with its context. Its target is unknown. There are 15 residues in the CDR3. Germline V CDR1 and CDR2: LGHDT, YNNKEL (reference sequence). V lost 1 base, J lost 13 bases, and 22 bases lay in between. This sample is drawn from a study of CD8 T cells in ankylosing spondylitis. Overall study findings and caveats: Peripheral blood held disease-linked clones only at relatively low frequency, and these were CD8+. A motif of eight highly homologous TCR beta variants was seen as apparently characteristic of ankylosing spondylitis blood.

TCRdb processed the 5' RACE reads anew with MiXCR; each CDR3 protein has one entry. This repertoire shows around 390,000 distinct CDR3 sequences, 20% to 25% found once; its top ten account for about a sixth. This receptor was taken from a male donor with ankylosing spondylitis. Sequenced input: blood, either unsorted or a sorted T cell fraction (not recorded which). J is TRBJ2-5 and V is TRBV3-1; a possible D gene is TRBD1 (5 bases). CDR3: CASSQGFLMLKGRYF. The CDR3 DNA reads TGTGCCAGCAGCCAAGGGTTTCTAATGCTTAAGGGGCGGTACTTC.